This passage covers 24 T cell receptor beta chains from one sample sequenced in a study of cytomegalovirus exposure and HLA in healthy donors. The PCR made use of 60 Vbeta and 13 Jbeta primers. Data came from immunoSEQ multiplex PCR; TCRdb stores just in-frame clones and leaves some out. Among about 200,000 clones listed, 80% to 90% were seen once. The sample was PBMCs. All receptors derive from a man aged 30-40 years in good health and CMV-seronegative.

The genes are TRBV28 and TRBJ1-4; TRBD1 might be the D (6 bases). Germline CDR1 and CDR2: MDHEN and SYDVKM. This CDR3 has 12 amino acids. V lost 9 bases and J lost 2, with 7 bases in between. The CDR3 loop reads CASQGTNEKLFF. The CDR3 region has the DNA TGTGCCAGTCAGGGGACTAATGAAAAACTGTTTTTT.

The chain joins TRBV5-1 to TRBJ1-1; the match to TRBD1 covers 11 bases. The CDR3 loop spans 13 amino acids. Trimming cost V 5 bases and J 5 bases; bases outside gene matches: 2. Germline loops: CDR1 SGHRS, CDR2 YFSETQ. For the CDR3, the DNA is TGCGCCAGCAGGGGACAGGGGGGGACTGAAGCTTTCTTT. This codes for CASRGQGGTEAFF.

The chain uses TRBV6-1 and TRBJ2-1, with no clear D. There are 15 residues in the CDR3. V lost 5 bases and J lost 6, with 17 bases in between. Germline values: CDR1 MNHNS, CDR2 SASEGT. For the CDR3, the DNA is TGTGCCAGCAGTACCAGAGCGTATTCGGGCAATGAGCAGTTCTTC. Protein sequence: CASSTRAYSGNEQFF.

The chain combines TRBV7-2 with TRBJ2-7; TRBD2 agrees at 7 bases. This CDR3 comprises 15 residues. The V gene's germline CDR1 is SGHTA and CDR2 FQGNSA. Trimming removed 7 bases from V and 0 bases from J; junction bases left unmatched: 9. CDR3 sequence reads: CASTLWGGSSYEQYF. The CDR3 bases are TGTGCCAGCACCCTCTGGGGGGGAAGCTCCTACGAGCAGTACTTC.

As for this clone: This specimen includes other DNA sequences encoding the same CDR3. The gene calls are TRBV5-8 and TRBJ2-3; 8 bases are a match to TRBD1. Germline CDR1 and CDR2: SGHTS and YDEGEE. This CDR3 has 13 amino acids. The ends lost 2 bases at V and 11 bases at J; junction bases unmatched: 7. The CDR3 region has the DNA TGTGCCAGCAGCTTCCCCACCGGGACAGGGCAGTATTTT. This codes for CASSFPTGTGQYF.

The chain joins TRBV5-1 to TRBJ2-1, with 9 bases matching TRBD2. The CDR3 contains 15 residues. The V gene end was trimmed by 0 bases and the J gene end by 7 bases; junction bases not matched to a gene: 5. The V gene's germline CDR1 is SGHRS and CDR2 YFSETQ. This CDR3 is CASSLVAGGPNEQFF. CDR3 nucleotides: TGCGCCAGCAGCTTGGTTGCGGGAGGGCCGAATGAGCAGTTCTTC.

The chain links TRBV28 to TRBJ2-3; TRBD1 might be the D (6 bases). Germline V gene data show CDR1 as MDHEN and CDR2 as SYDVKM. V lost 8 bases and J 0 bases, leaving 12 bases between the germline ends. This CDR3 region has 14 residues. The CDR3 is CASGRTASTDTQYF. CDR3 bases: TGTGCCAGCGGTAGGACAGCAAGCACAGATACGCAGTATTTT.

The genes are TRBV11-1 and TRBJ1-1, with 8 bases aligning to TRBD1. This CDR3 contains 14 residues. Germline CDR1 and CDR2: SGHAT and FQDESV (reference sequence). V dropped 4 bases and J dropped 3; count of bases not matched to a gene: 4. CDR3 residues: CASSSRGPDTEAFF. Written as DNA, the CDR3 is TGTGCCAGCAGCTCCAGGGGGCCGGACACTGAAGCTTTCTTT.

The V gene is TRBV4-1, the J gene TRBJ1-2; D is perhaps TRBD1 (5 bases). CDR1 is MGHRA, CDR2 YSYEKL, per germline. V was shortened by 1 base and J by 0 bases, with 9 bases between the two germline ends. The CDR3 loop spans 15 amino acids. CDR3 DNA sequence: TGCGCCAGCAGCCAAGTGGAAGGGGCTAACTATGGCTACACCTTC. Encoded protein: CASSQVEGANYGYTF.

This chain joins TRBV11-2 and TRBJ1-5; 10 positions agree with TRBD1. There are 15 residues in the CDR3. Germline V gene lookup returns CDR1 SGHAT and CDR2 FQNNGV. Trimming cost V 5 bases and J 7 bases; bases outside gene matches: 8. The CDR3 DNA reads TGTGCCAGCAGCAAGACAGGGGGCGCCGGGCAGCCCCAGCATTTT. It codes for CASSKTGGAGQPQHF.

The chain joins TRBV28 to TRBJ1-5; D possibly corresponds to TRBD1 (5 bases). The CDR3 is made up of 15 amino acids. V was clipped by 3 bases and J by 5 bases, with 14 bases between them. Germline CDR1 reads MDHEN; CDR2 reads SYDVKM. CDR3 in amino acids: CASSLGRGRDQPQHF. In nucleotides, the CDR3 is TGTGCCAGCAGTTTGGGGCGGGGTAGAGATCAGCCCCAGCATTTT.

The chain uses TRBV6-1 and TRBJ2-7; a weak D match, TRBD2 (5 bases). Germline V CDR1 and CDR2: MNHNS, SASEGT. The CDR3 loop spans 16 amino acids. Deletions cut 3 bases from V and 2 bases from J, with 17 bases between. The DNA for the CDR3 is TGTGCCAGCAGTGACCTCGTTAGCGTCTACACCTACGAGCAGTACTTC. Protein: CASSDLVSVYTYEQYF.

This chain links TRBV30 with TRBJ2-5, with 12 bases lining up with TRBD2. Trimming cost V 7 bases and J 4 bases; bases outside gene matches: 7. This CDR3 is built from 14 residues. The germline CDR1 and CDR2 sequences are GTSNPN and SVGIG (reference sequence). CDR3 region: CAFRLAGATETQYF. CDR3 coding DNA: TGTGCCTTCAGACTAGCGGGAGCTACAGAGACCCAGTACTTC.

The rearrangement uses TRBV9 and TRBJ2-2; TRBD1 matches at 8 bases. V lost 0 bases, J lost 2 bases, and 6 bases stayed unmatched. This CDR3 has 17 amino acids. Germline CDR1 is SGDLS and CDR2 is YYNGEE. The CDR3 region is CASSVGLQGGNTGELFF. The CDR3 bases are TGTGCCAGCAGCGTAGGGTTACAGGGGGGAAACACCGGGGAGCTGTTTTTT.

The V call is TRBV28, the J call TRBJ2-3; D gene ambiguous. The CDR3 is made up of 14 amino acids. Germline CDR1 is MDHEN and CDR2 is SYDVKM. Trimming shortened V by 9 bases and J by 1 base, and 14 bases separated the two germline ends. CDR3 bases: TGTGCCAGTCTTCCCTTCGGAGGCACAGATACGCAGTATTTT. This codes for CASLPFGGTDTQYF.

The chain uses TRBV28 and TRBJ2-7; no clear D. Germline V gene sequence: CDR1 MDHEN, CDR2 SYDVKM. Trimming stripped 5 bases from V and 9 bases from J, with 14 bases between. This CDR3 comprises 12 residues. The CDR3 bases are TGTGCCAGCAGTACCTACCCGTCCGGGCAGTACTTC. It specifies CASSTYPSGQYF.

This clone was counted a single time. The rearrangement links TRBV4-1 to TRBJ1-5; D unclear. V was cut by 3 bases and J by 3 bases, with 3 bases left in between. Per the germline V gene, CDR1 is MGHRA and CDR2 is YSYEKL. This CDR3 has 12 amino acids. The CDR3 loop is CASSHVNQPQHF. The DNA of the CDR3 is TGCGCCAGCAGCCACGTCAATCAGCCCCAGCATTTT.

This rearrangement joins TRBV15 to TRBJ2-4, with 11 bases matching TRBD2. Losses at the gene ends were 0 bases for V and 7 bases for J; bases not matched to a gene: 8. Germline V gene lookup returns CDR1 LNHNV and CDR2 YYDKDF (reference sequence). This CDR3 is built from 17 residues. This CDR3 reads CATSREFSGRGSNIQYF. CDR3 in DNA: TGTGCCACCAGCAGAGAGTTTAGCGGGAGGGGGAGTAACATTCAGTACTTC.

This clone appeared a few times. The rearrangement uses TRBV15 and TRBJ1-2; TRBD1 matches at 7 bases. The junction had 8 bases not matched to a gene; V was cut back by 0 bases and J by 1 base. Germline V gene data show CDR1 as LNHNV and CDR2 as YYDKDF (reference sequence). The CDR3 extends over 17 amino acids. The CDR3 nucleotides read TGTGCCACCAGCAGAGATGGGGACAGCCTTAATAACTATGGCTACACCTTC. Translated, it gives CATSRDGDSLNNYGYTF.

As concerns this clone: Within the sample, other DNA sequences also encode this same CDR3. This chain connects TRBV5-1 to TRBJ1-2; 7 bases are a match to TRBD1. The trim removed 4 bases at V and 3 bases at J, leaving 3 bases unmatched. Germline lookup yields CDR1 SGHRS and CDR2 YFSETQ. The CDR3 is 13 residues long. CDR3 DNA sequence: TGCGCCAGCAGCCTAGGGGGCGACTATGGCTACACCTTC. This translates into CASSLGGDYGYTF.

This clone was recorded only once. J is TRBJ2-7 and V is TRBV7-9; 13 bases are a match to TRBD2. The CDR3 runs 16 residues. Unmatched junction bases numbered 5, after V lost 4 bases and J lost 2 bases. Germline values: CDR1 SEHNR, CDR2 FQNEAQ (reference sequence). The CDR3 region has the DNA TGTGCCAGCAGCTCTGGACTAGCGGGGGACACCTACGAGCAGTACTTC. Translation gives CASSSGLAGDTYEQYF.

The rearrangement joins TRBV9 to TRBJ2-1; possibly TRBD2 for D (6 bases). The CDR3 contains 17 residues. Germline V lookup: CDR1 SGDLS, CDR2 YYNGEE. V shed 3 bases and J shed 4 bases, with 20 bases lying between them. The CDR3 spells CASSAPLGQAGYNEQFF. CDR3 bases: TGTGCCAGCAGCGCGCCCCTTGGACAAGCGGGTTACAATGAGCAGTTCTTC.

This sequence joins TRBV28 and TRBJ2-7; unclear D gene. With 5 bases removed from V and 1 base from J, the gap between germline ends came to 12 bases. Germline V gives CDR1 MDHEN, CDR2 SYDVKM. This CDR3 is 14 amino acids long. The CDR3 DNA is TGTGCCAGCAGTGTGCCACATCCTTCCTACGAGCAGTACTTC. Translation gives CASSVPHPSYEQYF.

In DNA form, the CDR3 reads TGTGCCAGCAGTCAAACGACAGGGGGAGGGGGCTACACCTTC. Its translation is CASSQTTGGGGYTF. The chain recombines TRBV6-5 with TRBJ1-2; the match to TRBD1 covers 9 bases. V was pared by 5 bases and J by 8 bases, with 9 bases of the junction left unmatched. Germline V gene lookup returns CDR1 MNHEY and CDR2 SVGAGI. There are 14 residues in the CDR3.